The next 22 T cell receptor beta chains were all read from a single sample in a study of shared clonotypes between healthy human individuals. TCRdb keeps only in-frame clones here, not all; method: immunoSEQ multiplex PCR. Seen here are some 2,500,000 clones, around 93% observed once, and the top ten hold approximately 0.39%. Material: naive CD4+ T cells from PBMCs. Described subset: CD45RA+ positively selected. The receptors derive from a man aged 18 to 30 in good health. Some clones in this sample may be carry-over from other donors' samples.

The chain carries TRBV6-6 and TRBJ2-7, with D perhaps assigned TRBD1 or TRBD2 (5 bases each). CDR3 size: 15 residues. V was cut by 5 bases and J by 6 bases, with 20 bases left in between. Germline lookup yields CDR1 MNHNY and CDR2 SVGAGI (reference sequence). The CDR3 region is CASSREQVVVFEQYF. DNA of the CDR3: TGTGCCAGCAGTCGGGAACAGGTGGTAGTCTTCGAGCAGTACTTC.

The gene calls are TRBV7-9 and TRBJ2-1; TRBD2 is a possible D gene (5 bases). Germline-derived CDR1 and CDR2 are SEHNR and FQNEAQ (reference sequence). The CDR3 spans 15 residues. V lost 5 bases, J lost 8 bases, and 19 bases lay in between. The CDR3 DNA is TGTGCCAGCAGCCCCGATGGTGTAGGGCGGGATGAGCAGTTCTTC. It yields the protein CASSPDGVGRDEQFF.

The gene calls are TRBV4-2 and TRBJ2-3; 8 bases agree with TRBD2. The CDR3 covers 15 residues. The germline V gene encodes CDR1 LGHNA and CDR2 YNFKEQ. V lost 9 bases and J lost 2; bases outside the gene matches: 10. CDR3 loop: CASDSGTSLTDTQYF. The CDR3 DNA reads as TGTGCCAGTGATTCCGGGACTAGTCTCACAGATACGCAGTATTTT.

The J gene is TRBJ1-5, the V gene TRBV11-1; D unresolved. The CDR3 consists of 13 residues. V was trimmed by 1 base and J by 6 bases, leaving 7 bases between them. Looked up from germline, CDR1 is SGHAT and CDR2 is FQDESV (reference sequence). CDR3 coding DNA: TGTGCCAGCAGCTTAGTGATTGGTCAGCCCCAGCATTTT. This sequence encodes CASSLVIGQPQHF.

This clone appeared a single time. CDR3 DNA sequence: TGTGCCAGCAGTTTAAATCGATACCAAGAGACCCAGTACTTC. This sequence encodes CASSLNRYQETQYF. The chain carries TRBV6-5 and TRBJ2-5, with D hard to call. Germline values: CDR1 MNHEY, CDR2 SVGAGI. V shed 4 bases and J shed 0 bases, with 9 bases lying between them. The CDR3 contains 14 residues.

The CDR3 region is CASSKAVTGQETQYF. Written as DNA, the CDR3 is TGTGCCAGCAGCAAGGCAGTGACAGGGCAAGAGACCCAGTACTTC. The chain links TRBV7-9 to TRBJ2-5, with 7 bases lining up with TRBD1. The trim removed 5 bases at V and 2 bases at J, leaving 8 bases unmatched. CDR1 SEHNR and CDR2 FQNEAQ come from the germline V gene (reference sequence). CDR3 length: 15 residues.

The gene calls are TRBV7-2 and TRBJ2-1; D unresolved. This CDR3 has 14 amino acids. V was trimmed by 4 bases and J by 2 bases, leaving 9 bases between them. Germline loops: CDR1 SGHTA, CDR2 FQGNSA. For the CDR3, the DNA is TGTGCCAGCAGCTCCCTGACGACCTACAATGAGCAGTTCTTC. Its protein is CASSSLTTYNEQFF.

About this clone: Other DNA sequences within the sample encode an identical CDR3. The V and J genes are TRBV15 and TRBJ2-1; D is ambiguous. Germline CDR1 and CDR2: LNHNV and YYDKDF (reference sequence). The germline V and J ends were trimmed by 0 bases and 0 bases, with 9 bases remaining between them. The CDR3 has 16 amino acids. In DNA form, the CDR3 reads TGTGCCACCAGCAGAGATCCAGGTAGCTCCTACAATGAGCAGTTCTTC. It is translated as CATSRDPGSSYNEQFF.

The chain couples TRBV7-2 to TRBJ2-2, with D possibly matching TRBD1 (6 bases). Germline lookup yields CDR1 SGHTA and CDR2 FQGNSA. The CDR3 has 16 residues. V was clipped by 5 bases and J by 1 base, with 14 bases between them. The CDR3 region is CASSPQGIGNTGELFF. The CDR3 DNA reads TGTGCCAGCAGCCCCCAGGGGATTGGGAACACCGGGGAGCTGTTTTTT.

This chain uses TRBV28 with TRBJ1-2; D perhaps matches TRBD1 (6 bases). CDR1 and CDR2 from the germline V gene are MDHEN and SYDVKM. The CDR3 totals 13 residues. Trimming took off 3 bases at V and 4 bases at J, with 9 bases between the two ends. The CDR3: CASSLYRVYGYTF. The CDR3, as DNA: TGTGCCAGCAGTTTGTACAGGGTCTATGGCTACACCTTC.

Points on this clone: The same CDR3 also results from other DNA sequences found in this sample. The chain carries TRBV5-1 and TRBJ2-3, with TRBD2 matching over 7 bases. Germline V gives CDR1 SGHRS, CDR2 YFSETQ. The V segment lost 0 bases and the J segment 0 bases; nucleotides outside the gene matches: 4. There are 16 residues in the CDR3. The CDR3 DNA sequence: TGCGCCAGCAGCTTGGCCGGCGGGAGAAGCACAGATACGCAGTATTTT. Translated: CASSLAGGRSTDTQYF.

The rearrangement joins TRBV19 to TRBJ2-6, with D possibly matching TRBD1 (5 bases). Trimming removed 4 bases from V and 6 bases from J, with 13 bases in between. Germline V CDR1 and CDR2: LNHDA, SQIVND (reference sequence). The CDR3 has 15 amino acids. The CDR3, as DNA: TGTGCCAGTAGTAACAGGCGCCTGGAGGCCAACGTCCTGACTTTC. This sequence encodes CASSNRRLEANVLTF.

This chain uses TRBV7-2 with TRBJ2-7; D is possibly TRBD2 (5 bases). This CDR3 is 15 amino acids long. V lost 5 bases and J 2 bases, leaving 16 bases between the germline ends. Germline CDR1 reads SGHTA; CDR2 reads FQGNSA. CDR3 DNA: TGTGCCAGCAGCCAACTAGGAGGTAATACCTACGAGCAGTACTTC. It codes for CASSQLGGNTYEQYF.

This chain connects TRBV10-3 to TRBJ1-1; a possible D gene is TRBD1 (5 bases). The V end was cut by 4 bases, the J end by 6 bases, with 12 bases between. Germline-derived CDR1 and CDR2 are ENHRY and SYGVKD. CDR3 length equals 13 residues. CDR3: CAISGVGAAEAFF. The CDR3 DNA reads TGTGCCATCAGTGGGGTAGGGGCGGCTGAAGCTTTCTTT.

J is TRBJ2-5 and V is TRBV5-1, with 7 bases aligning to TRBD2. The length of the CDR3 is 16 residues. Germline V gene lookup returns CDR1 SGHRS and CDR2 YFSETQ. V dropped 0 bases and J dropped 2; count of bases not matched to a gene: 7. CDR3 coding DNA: TGCGCCAGCAGCTTGGGGGTAGCGGGCGATCAAGAGACCCAGTACTTC. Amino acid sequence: CASSLGVAGDQETQYF.

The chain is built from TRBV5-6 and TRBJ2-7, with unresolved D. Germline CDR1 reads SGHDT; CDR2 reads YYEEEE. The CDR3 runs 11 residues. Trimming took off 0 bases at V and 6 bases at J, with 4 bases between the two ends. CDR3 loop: CASSLVTEQYF. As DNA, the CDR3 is TGTGCCAGCAGCTTGGTTACCGAGCAGTACTTC.

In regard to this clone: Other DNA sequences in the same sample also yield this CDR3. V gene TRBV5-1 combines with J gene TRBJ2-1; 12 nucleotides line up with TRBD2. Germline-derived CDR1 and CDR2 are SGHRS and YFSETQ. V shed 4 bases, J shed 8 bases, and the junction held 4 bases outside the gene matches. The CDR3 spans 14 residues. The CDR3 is CASSLLAGGDEQFF. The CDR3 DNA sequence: TGCGCCAGCAGCCTTCTAGCGGGAGGGGATGAGCAGTTCTTC.

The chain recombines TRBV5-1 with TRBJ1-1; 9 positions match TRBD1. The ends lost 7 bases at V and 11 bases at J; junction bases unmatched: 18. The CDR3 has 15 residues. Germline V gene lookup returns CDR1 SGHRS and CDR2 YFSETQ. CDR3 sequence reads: CASHTPGQGRSWAFF. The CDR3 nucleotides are TGCGCCAGCCATACACCCGGACAGGGGCGATCGTGGGCTTTCTTT.

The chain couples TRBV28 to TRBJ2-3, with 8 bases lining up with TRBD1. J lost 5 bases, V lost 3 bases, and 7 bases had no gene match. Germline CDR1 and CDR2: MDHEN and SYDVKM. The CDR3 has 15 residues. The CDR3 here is CASSFGQGGLDTQYF. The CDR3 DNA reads TGTGCCAGCAGTTTCGGACAGGGAGGTTTAGATACGCAGTATTTT.

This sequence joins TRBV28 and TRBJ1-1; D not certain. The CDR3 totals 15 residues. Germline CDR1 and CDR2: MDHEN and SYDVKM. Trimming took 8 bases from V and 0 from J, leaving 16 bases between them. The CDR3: CASRNHESMNTEAFF. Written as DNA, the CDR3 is TGTGCCAGCCGTAATCATGAAAGCATGAACACTGAAGCTTTCTTT.

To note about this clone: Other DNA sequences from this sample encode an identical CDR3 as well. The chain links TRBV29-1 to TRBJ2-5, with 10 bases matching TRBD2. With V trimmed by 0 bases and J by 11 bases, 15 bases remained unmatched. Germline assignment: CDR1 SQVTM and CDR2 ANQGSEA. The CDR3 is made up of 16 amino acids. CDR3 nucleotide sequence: TGCAGCGTTGAAGATAGTCTAGCGGGAGCGATACTCAAGCAGTACTTC. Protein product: CSVEDSLAGAILKQYF.

The CDR3 region is CAISESGDEQYF. DNA of the CDR3: TGTGCCATCAGTGAGTCGGGGGACGAGCAGTACTTC. This chain links TRBV10-3 with TRBJ2-7; perhaps D is TRBD1 or TRBD2 (5 bases each). Trimming took 0 bases from V and 5 from J, leaving 5 bases between them. CDR3 length: 12 amino acids. Germline-derived CDR1 and CDR2 are ENHRY and SYGVKD.